This T cell receptor beta chain was obtained from a study of beta chain features in type 1 diabetes. Study information: On cell yields, gender and age, patients and healthy donors were similar.

Expressed TCRB transcripts got sequenced, as all isolated RNA was reverse transcribed. Assay: immunoSEQ multiplex PCR; the TCRdb copy retains only in-frame clones and omits some. Altogether 300,000 to 350,000 clones are present, under 8.5% being singletons, with the ten largest covering approximately 0.47%. The CDR3 sequence is 14 residues long. CDR1 and CDR2 (germline): SGHRS, YFSETQ. After removal of 4 bases from V and 4 bases from J, the junction contained 4 bases not matched to a gene. The rearrangement links TRBV5-1 to TRBJ2-1; TRBD2 matches 8 bases. Material: central memory CD4+ T cells from blood. The sequence derives from a woman in her late teens or twenties in good health. CDR3 sequence: CASSTGGPYNEQFF. The CDR3 DNA follows: TGCGCCAGCAGCACGGGAGGGCCTTACAATGAGCAGTTCTTC.